Reported below is one T cell receptor beta chain. Study processing details: Amplifying reference gene primers gave estimates of nucleated cell counts. The repertoire was sequenced with immunoSEQ multiplex PCR; TCRdb's copy has only in-frame clones and lacks some. Clonal size and the V and J genes are those of that table, whereas D and trimming came from the DNA. This table has 250,000 to 300,000 clones, approximately 88% appearing once. The sample is drawn from a study of blood T cell repertoires in COVID-19. Study in general: Sites across the United States, Italy and Spain contributed samples from acute and convalescent COVID-19. PBMCs, B-cell-depleted T cells, or T cells were the source of the cDNA or gDNA that made up the material.

The CDR3 contains 16 residues. V lost 2 bases and J lost 10; bases outside the gene matches: 9. Germline-derived CDR1 and CDR2 are MNHEY and SVGEGT. The Seattle patients joined while their infection was active and were tracked longitudinally afterward. The chain uses TRBV6-2 or TRBV6-3 and TRBJ1-6; 9 bases line up with TRBD1. Sequencing was performed on peripheral blood. The sequence derives from a woman between 65 and 79 years old with COVID-19, enrolled during active disease. The CDR3 spells CASSYPDRGSGSPLHF. For the CDR3, the DNA is TGTGCCAGCAGTTACCCGGACAGGGGTTCAGGGTCACCCCTCCACTTT.